The 30 T cell receptor beta chains below were found in one sample sequenced in a study of blood T cell repertoires in COVID-19. The repertoire was sequenced with immunoSEQ multiplex PCR; TCRdb's copy has only in-frame clones and lacks some. The sample includes tens of thousands of clones, 80% to 90% of them seen just once. Sequenced input: peripheral blood. The receptors were gathered from a human donor in a cohort sampled during active COVID-19.

This clone has a single count. The V call is TRBV5-8, the J call TRBJ1-5; no clear D. Germline loops: CDR1 SGHTS, CDR2 YDEGEE. The V gene lost 2 bases and the J gene lost 0 bases, with 12 bases spanning the gap. The CDR3 loop spans 16 amino acids. CDR3 nucleotide sequence: TGTGCCAGCAGCTTAGACACCTATTATAGCAATCAGCCCCAGCATTTT. Encoded protein: CASSLDTYYSNQPQHF.

The chain has TRBV30 and TRBJ2-1, with 8 bases that match TRBD2. Germline V CDR1 and CDR2: GTSNPN, SVGIG (reference sequence). J lost 10 bases, V lost 5 bases, and 7 bases had no gene match. The CDR3 length is 12 residues. CDR3 residues: CAWASGSQEQFF. As DNA, the CDR3 is TGTGCCTGGGCTAGCGGGTCCCAGGAGCAGTTCTTC. Variable domain in full (rest from reference TRBV30 and TRBJ2-1): SQTIHQWPATLVQPVGSPLSLECTVEGTSNPNLYWYRQAAGRGLQLLFYSVGIGQISSEVPQNLSASRPQDRQFILSSKKLLLSDSGFYLCAWASGSQEQFFGPGTRLTVL.

The gene calls are TRBV2 and TRBJ2-7; D remains ambiguous. CDR3 length: 16 amino acids. V was shortened by 6 bases and J by 4 bases, with 22 bases between the two germline ends. Per the germline V gene, CDR1 is SNHLY and CDR2 is FYNNEI. CDR3 in DNA: TGTGCCAGCAGGGGTCAAGGAGTAAAGAGAGTATACGAGCAGTACTTC. It yields the protein CASRGQGVKRVYEQYF.

This clone has only one observation. The genes are TRBV5-6 and TRBJ2-7, with 10 bases fitting TRBD1. This CDR3 comprises 16 residues. From germline, CDR1 is SGHDT and CDR2 YYEEEE. Trimming took 4 bases from V and 5 from J; bases not matched to a gene: 12. CDR3 region: CASSVRPGQGPHEQYF. The CDR3 DNA reads TGTGCCAGCAGCGTGCGACCGGGACAGGGGCCCCACGAGCAGTACTTC.

The chain's CDR3 is CASRPPQHSYEQYF. CDR3 in DNA: TGTGCCAGCAGACCCCCCCAACACTCCTACGAGCAGTACTTC. The chain links TRBV28 to TRBJ2-7, with D unclear. V was cut by 6 bases and J by 0 bases, with 12 bases left in between. CDR1 is MDHEN, CDR2 SYDVKM, per germline. The CDR3 covers 14 residues.

The chain uses TRBV12-3 or TRBV12-4 and TRBJ1-1; maybe TRBD1 (6 bases). V lost 3 bases to trimming and J lost 5 bases, with 10 bases between them. The CDR3 is 13 residues long. The CDR3 here is CASSLRQGTEAFF. The CDR3 bases are TGTGCCAGCAGTTTGAGGCAGGGGACTGAAGCTTTCTTT.

The V and J genes are TRBV7-2 and TRBJ1-6; a weak D match, TRBD1 (5 bases). Germline assignment: CDR1 SGHTA and CDR2 FQGNSA. Deletions cut 3 bases from V and 7 bases from J, with 13 bases between. The CDR3 loop spans 15 amino acids. CDR3 nucleotides: TGTGCCAGCAGCTTGGGGGGAGTAACCAATTCACCCCTCCACTTT. Its protein is CASSLGGVTNSPLHF.

The chain employs TRBV6-6 and TRBJ1-4, with a weak D call TRBD1 (6 bases). The CDR3 is 14 amino acids. V was trimmed by 5 bases and J by 4 bases, leaving 11 bases between them. CDR1 is MNHNY, CDR2 SVGAGI, per germline (reference sequence). The CDR3 sequence: CASSKDSSNEKLFF. The DNA for the CDR3 is TGTGCCAGCAGTAAGGACAGCAGTAATGAAAAACTGTTTTTT.

The chain joins TRBV18 to TRBJ2-6, with D tentatively TRBD2 (6 bases). V lost 0 bases to trimming and J lost 0 bases, with 15 bases between them. Germline CDR1 and CDR2: KGHSH and LQKENI. The CDR3 is 19 residues long. CDR3 loop: CASSPPQWGVSSGANVLTF. CDR3 in DNA: TGTGCCAGCTCACCACCGCAATGGGGGGTAAGCTCTGGGGCCAACGTCCTGACTTTC.

The chain carries TRBV28 and TRBJ2-1, with D perhaps matching TRBD1 (6 bases). The CDR3 has 12 residues. Germline CDR1 and CDR2: MDHEN and SYDVKM. The ends were cut back, 2 bases at V and 10 bases at J, with 9 bases in the middle. The CDR3 here is CASSLGTREQFF. The CDR3 nucleotides read TGTGCCAGCAGTTTAGGGACAAGAGAGCAGTTCTTC.

This chain joins TRBV28 and TRBJ2-7; maybe TRBD2 (5 bases). The CDR3 contains 14 residues. Germline CDR1 and CDR2: MDHEN and SYDVKM. With 7 bases removed from V and 2 bases from J, the gap between germline ends came to 15 bases. The CDR3 DNA reads TGTGCCAGCAATGAGGGTGCGTTCCCCTACGAGCAGTACTTC. The encoded protein is CASNEGAFPYEQYF.

In its sample, this clone was seen a few times. The gene calls are TRBV2 and TRBJ2-3, with TRBD2 matching 8 bases. The CDR3 consists of 15 residues. J lost 3 bases, V lost 4 bases, and 6 bases had no gene match. Germline lookup yields CDR1 SNHLY and CDR2 FYNNEI. The CDR3 DNA reads as TGTGCCAGCAGTGCTATGGCTAGCGGGACAGATACGCAGTATTTT. Protein product: CASSAMASGTDTQYF. The variable domain in full, with the rest retrieved from reference TRBV2 and TRBJ2-3, is EPEVTQTPSHQVTQMGQEVILRCVPISNHLYFYWYRQILGQKVEFLVSFYNNEISEKSEIFDDQFSVERPDGSNFTLKIRSTKLEDSAMYFCASSAMASGTDTQYFGPGTRLTVL.

The chain employs TRBV5-1 and TRBJ1-6; perhaps TRBD1 as D (6 bases). This CDR3 contains 15 residues. V shed 0 bases and J shed 8 bases, with 12 bases lying between them. The germline gives CDR1 SGHRS, CDR2 YFSETQ. The CDR3 is CASSLAGGAYSPLHF. The CDR3 DNA reads as TGCGCCAGCAGCTTGGCCGGGGGGGCGTATTCACCCCTCCACTTT.

V usage is TRBV2 and J usage is TRBJ2-3; 13 positions agree with TRBD2. The germline CDR1 and CDR2 sequences are SNHLY and FYNNEI. The V segment lost 8 bases and the J segment 3 bases; nucleotides outside the gene matches: 8. The CDR3 has 16 residues. The CDR3 spells CASGGTSGEATDTQYF. The CDR3 DNA sequence: TGTGCCAGCGGTGGGACTAGCGGGGAAGCTACAGATACGCAGTATTTT.

The table lists this clone with a count of one. V gene TRBV30 combines with J gene TRBJ1-4; D not certain. Germline CDR1 GTSNPN, CDR2 SVGIG (reference sequence). The CDR3 spans 15 residues. The ends were cut back, 1 base at V and 8 bases at J, with 17 bases in the middle. CDR3 in DNA: TGTGCCTGGAGTGATATAACGGGATGGAACGAAAAACTGTTTTTT. This gives the protein CAWSDITGWNEKLFF.

The J gene is TRBJ1-4, the V gene TRBV10-3; weak D call: TRBD1 (5 bases). Germline-derived CDR1 and CDR2 are ENHRY and SYGVKD. Trimming took 0 bases from V and 7 from J, leaving 15 bases between them. The CDR3 loop spans 16 amino acids. This CDR3 reads CAISESTSTDSEKLFF. CDR3 coding DNA: TGTGCCATCAGTGAGTCGACTTCGACAGACAGTGAAAAACTGTTTTTT.

This clone has just a few counts. The rearrangement uses TRBV7-9 and TRBJ1-5; D is undetermined. The germline V gene encodes CDR1 SEHNR and CDR2 FQNEAQ (reference sequence). This CDR3 is 12 amino acids long. The V end was cut by 4 bases, the J end by 7 bases, with 8 bases between. The CDR3 spells CASSWEGQPQHF. The CDR3 DNA follows: TGTGCCAGCAGCTGGGAGGGCCAGCCCCAGCATTTT.

This chain joins TRBV7-9 and TRBJ2-3; TRBD2 agrees at 7 bases. V dropped 4 bases and J dropped 5; count of bases not matched to a gene: 6. Germline V gene data show CDR1 as SEHNR and CDR2 as FQNEAQ (reference sequence). This CDR3 has 14 residues. The CDR3 loop is CASSSLTSRDTQYF. The CDR3 bases are TGTGCCAGCAGCTCCCTGACTAGCCGAGATACGCAGTATTTT.

The chain uses TRBV6-5 and TRBJ1-1; TRBD1 agrees at 8 bases. The CDR3 length is 15 residues. The germline CDR1 and CDR2 sequences are MNHEY and SVGAGI. V gave up 6 bases and J gave up 0 bases; unmatched junction bases: 6. The DNA of the CDR3 is TGTGCCAGCAGGACAGGGGAAATGATGAACACTGAAGCTTTCTTT. Residues: CASRTGEMMNTEAFF.

The rearrangement links TRBV9 to TRBJ2-1; 14 bases line up with TRBD2. Germline V CDR1 and CDR2: SGDLS, YYNGEE. Losses at the gene ends were 4 bases for V and 9 bases for J; bases not matched to a gene: 9. The CDR3 consists of 16 residues. CDR3 region: CASSSTGTSGRGEQFF. The DNA for the CDR3 is TGTGCCAGCAGCTCCACCGGGACTAGCGGGAGAGGTGAGCAGTTCTTC. Using reference TRBV9 and TRBJ2-1 for the parts outside the CDR3, the full variable domain is DSGVTQTPKHLITATGQRVTLRCSPRSGDLSVYWYQQSLDQGLQFLIQYYNGEERAKGNILERFSAQQFPDLHSELNLSSLELGDSALYFCASSSTGTSGRGEQFFGPGTRLTVL.

The chain carries TRBV5-4 and TRBJ2-7; D possibly corresponds to TRBD2 (6 bases). This CDR3 contains 14 residues. Between the trimmed V and J ends, which lost 2 bases and 7 bases, there was a span of 16 bases. Germline V CDR1 and CDR2: SGHNT, YYREEE (reference sequence). CDR3 DNA: TGTGCCAGCAGCTTCGGGGGATCGTCTGAGGAGCAGTACTTC. This encodes CASSFGGSSEEQYF.

This chain connects TRBV7-2 to TRBJ1-2; D remains unclear. The V gene's germline CDR1 is SGHTA and CDR2 FQGNSA. V lost 1 base to trimming and J lost 0 bases, with 6 bases between them. This CDR3 spans 14 amino acids. The CDR3 sequence: CASSLGLANYGYTF. CDR3 in DNA: TGTGCCAGCAGCTTAGGGTTAGCTAACTATGGCTACACCTTC.

This sequence joins TRBV2 and TRBJ2-7; 9 positions match TRBD1. The CDR3 covers 14 residues. Germline lookup yields CDR1 SNHLY and CDR2 FYNNEI. V lost 7 bases, J lost 3 bases, and 7 bases stayed unmatched. The CDR3 sequence: CASTRTGANYEQYF. CDR3 nucleotide sequence: TGTGCCAGCACACGGACAGGGGCAAACTACGAGCAGTACTTC.

The chain employs TRBV7-8 and TRBJ2-5, with 11 nucleotides matching TRBD1. Germline CDR1 SGHVS, CDR2 FQNEAQ. The CDR3 spans 15 residues. Germline trimming cut 5 bases from V and 4 bases from J; bases unmatched to any gene: 6. CDR3 protein: CASSLGTGGRETQYF. In DNA, the CDR3 is TGTGCCAGCAGCCTCGGGACAGGGGGTAGAGAGACCCAGTACTTC.

J is TRBJ2-1 and V is TRBV5-1, with 9 bases matching TRBD1. Germline V gene sequence: CDR1 SGHRS, CDR2 YFSETQ. After removal of 3 bases from V and 0 bases from J, the junction contained 13 bases not matched to a gene. This CDR3 has 19 residues. The CDR3, as DNA: TGCGCCAGCAGCTGGGGACAGGGCAACCCCAATAGCTCCTACAATGAGCAGTTCTTC. The encoded protein is CASSWGQGNPNSSYNEQFF. Full variable domain (outside the CDR3, taken from reference TRBV5-1 and TRBJ2-1): KAGVTQTPRYLIKTRGQQVTLSCSPISGHRSVSWYQQTPGQGLQFLFEYFSETQRNKGNFPGRFSGRQFSNSRSEMNVSTLELGDSALYLCASSWGQGNPNSSYNEQFFGPGTRLTVL.

The gene calls are TRBV7-9 and TRBJ2-7, with 8 bases identical to TRBD2. Germline-derived CDR1 and CDR2 are SEHNR and FQNEAQ (reference sequence). Trimming removed 5 bases from V and 4 bases from J; junction bases left unmatched: 10. The CDR3 spans 15 residues. The CDR3 DNA is TGTGCCAGCAGCATCCTTAGCGGGATAAGGTACGAGCAGTACTTC. It is translated as CASSILSGIRYEQYF. Full variable domain (remainder filled in from reference TRBV7-9 and TRBJ2-7): DTGVSQNPRHKITKRGQNVTFRCDPISEHNRLYWYRQTLGQGPEFLTYFQNEAQLEKSRLLSDRFSAERPKGSFSTLEIQRTEQGDSAMYLCASSILSGIRYEQYFGPGTRLTVT.

J is TRBJ2-3 and V is TRBV6-5; D unclear. The V end lost 7 bases, the J end lost 2 bases, and 13 bases lay between the germline ends. This CDR3 has 14 amino acids. Germline values: CDR1 MNHEY, CDR2 SVGAGI. Here the CDR3 reads CASKITPHTDTQYF. The CDR3 bases are TGTGCCAGCAAAATAACTCCCCACACAGATACGCAGTATTTT.

The chain recombines TRBV24-1 with TRBJ2-2; 10 bases line up with TRBD2. Trimming cost V 3 bases and J 7 bases; bases outside gene matches: 4. In germline, CDR1 is KGHDR, CDR2 SFDVKD. CDR3 size: 15 residues. Written as DNA, the CDR3 is TGTGCCACCAGTGATCTGTGGACTAGCGGCGGGGAGCTGTTTTTT. Translating gives CATSDLWTSGGELFF.

This clone was seen only once. The chain links TRBV7-2 to TRBJ2-3; 7 bases agree with TRBD2. The germline V gene encodes CDR1 SGHTA and CDR2 FQGNSA. V was clipped by 0 bases and J by 6 bases; unmatched bases: 0. The CDR3 has 13 amino acids. Here the CDR3 reads CASSLAGGDTQYF. Here the CDR3 DNA reads TGTGCCAGCAGCTTAGCCGGGGGGGATACGCAGTATTTT. The full variable domain, completed using reference TRBV7-2 and TRBJ2-3, is GAGVSQSPSNKVTEKGKDVELRCDPISGHTALYWYRQSLGQGLEFLIYFQGNSAPDKSGLPSDRFSAERTGGSVSTLTIQRTQQEDSAVYLCASSLAGGDTQYFGPGTRLTVL.

This clone was seen once. J is TRBJ2-2 and V is TRBV10-1; 8 positions match TRBD1. Germline V gene data show CDR1 as WNHNN and CDR2 as SYGVQD (reference sequence). Trimming at V came to 9 bases and at J to 7 bases, leaving 10 bases not matched to a gene. The CDR3 extends over 14 amino acids. CDR3 residues: CASRTGKRSGELFF. For the CDR3, the DNA is TGCGCCAGTCGGACAGGGAAGAGAAGCGGGGAGCTGTTTTTT.